This TCR beta chain was obtained from a study of blood T cell repertoires in COVID-19. Study at large: Specimens from acute and convalescent COVID-19 originated in the United States, Italy and Spain. PBMCs, B-cell-depleted T cells, or T cells provided the cDNA or gDNA that made up the material.

CDR3 length equals 14 residues. With 7 bases clipped from V and 5 bases from J, the junction kept 10 bases outside the gene matches. The germline CDR1 and CDR2 sequences are MDHEN and SYDVKM. In the study's own analysis: Counts of nucleated cells, estimated from reference gene primer amplification, were obtained. The table came from immunoSEQ multiplex PCR; TCRdb's copy has only in-frame clones and leaves some out. V, J and clone size are taken as reported in that table, and D and trimming were inferred from the DNA itself. This table holds more than 90,000 clones, 85% found once. This clone was observed a few times.

The clonotype originates from an older man with acute or convalescent COVID-19. Sequencing used peripheral blood. The chain has TRBV28 and TRBJ1-2; 7 bases are a match to TRBD1. The CDR3 nucleotides read TGTGCCAGCAACCAGGGTACAGGGGCTTATGGCTACACCTTC. It encodes CASNQGTGAYGYTF.